A single sample gave rise to the 25 T cell receptor beta chains below, sequenced in a study of post-analysis software for immune sequencing data. Study outcomes and limitations: Five TRBV segments, TRBV5-6, TRBV5-1 and TRBV20-1 among them, were found more frequent in patients than controls.

The antigens these receptors bind are not known. Carried by the TCR beta cDNA libraries were unique molecular identifiers. TCRdb recomputed calls from the PCR reads with MiXCR, one row per CDR3 protein. The sample has approximately 770,000 distinct CDR3 sequences, more than 45% seen once. The sample taken for sequencing was blood. These TCRs come from a girl aged 10 to 17 with multiple sclerosis.

This clonotype was seen a handful of times. The V and J genes are TRBV7-3 and TRBJ2-3; the D gene is possibly TRBD2 (6 bases). This CDR3 has 15 amino acids. Germline lookup yields CDR1 SGHTA and CDR2 FQGTGA. The germline V and J ends were trimmed by 1 base and 3 bases, with 11 bases remaining between them. The chain's CDR3 is CASSLKAGRTDTQYF. The DNA for the CDR3 is TGTGCCAGCAGCTTAAAGGCGGGGAGAACAGATACGCAGTATTTT.

In this sample, this clonotype turned up a few times. The rearrangement joins TRBV12-3 or TRBV12-4 to TRBJ2-7, with a tentative D call TRBD1 (5 bases). V was clipped by 2 bases and J by 7 bases, with 15 bases between them. This CDR3 has 14 residues. The CDR3 sequence is CASSLRQLIGEQYF. The CDR3, as DNA: TGTGCCAGCAGTTTAAGACAGCTGATTGGGGAGCAGTACTTC.

This chain connects TRBV5-1 to TRBJ2-7; a possible D gene is TRBD2 (5 bases). The germline V gene has CDR1 SGHRS and CDR2 YFSETQ. The V and J ends lost 2 bases and 3 bases respectively, with 15 bases between them. CDR3 length equals 15 residues. The chain's CDR3 is CASSFFGVRSYEQYF. CDR3 DNA sequence: TGCGCCAGCAGCTTCTTCGGGGTCAGAAGCTACGAGCAGTACTTC.

This chain connects TRBV7-6 to TRBJ2-7; no reliable D call. The CDR3 length is 13 residues. The germline V gene encodes CDR1 SGHVS and CDR2 FNYEAQ. Deletions cut 5 bases from V and 4 bases from J, with 12 bases between. CDR3 sequence reads: CASSLDETYEQYF. CDR3 DNA: TGTGCCAGCAGCCTGGACGAGACGTACGAGCAGTACTTC. The full variable domain, its missing parts supplied by reference TRBV7-6 and TRBJ2-7, is GAGVSQSPRYKVTKRGQDVALRCDPISGHVSLYWYRQALGQGPEFLTYFNYEAQQDKSGLPNDRFSAERPEGSISTLTIQRTEQRDSAMYRCASSLDETYEQYFGPGTRLTVT.

CDR3 DNA sequence: TGCAGTGCCGTTCCCGGGGTTGGGTACAATGAGCAGTACTTC. Translating gives CSAVPGVGYNEQYF. The rearrangement links TRBV20-1 to TRBJ2-1; a possible D gene is TRBD2 (5 bases). The DNA end is a closer match to TRBJ2-7, so the J assignment may be wrong. This CDR3 contains 14 residues. Germline values: CDR1 DFQATT, CDR2 SNEGSKA (reference sequence).

This clonotype has a handful of counts. The V gene is TRBV13, the J gene TRBJ2-5; TRBD2 might be the D (5 bases). V gave up 2 bases and J gave up 11 bases, with 24 bases separating them. This CDR3 comprises 16 residues. CDR1 is PRHDT and CDR2 is FYEKMQ in the germline V gene (reference sequence). The CDR3 DNA is TGTGCCAGCAGCTTAACCCCTAGCAGCCAACCGAGAGAGCAGTACTTC. Translated: CASSLTPSSQPREQYF.

This chain connects TRBV20-1 to TRBJ2-1; 13 nucleotides match TRBD2. The CDR3 covers 21 residues. Germline lookup yields CDR1 DFQATT and CDR2 SNEGSKA (reference sequence). Trimming cost V 1 base and J 0 bases; bases outside gene matches: 15. CDR3 protein: CSARGLAGGVPYRSSYNEQFF. DNA for the CDR3: TGCAGTGCTAGAGGACTAGCGGGAGGAGTACCCTACCGTAGCTCCTACAATGAGCAGTTCTTC.

In this sample, this clonotype turned up a few times. The gene calls are TRBV20-1 and TRBJ2-1, with 8 bases matching TRBD2. V was pared by 4 bases and J by 5 bases, with 10 bases of the junction left unmatched. Germline V gene lookup returns CDR1 DFQATT and CDR2 SNEGSKA (reference sequence). The CDR3 contains 15 residues. The CDR3: CSAIRLAGMHNEQFF. The CDR3 DNA reads as TGCAGTGCTATCCGGCTAGCGGGCATGCACAATGAGCAGTTCTTC.

This clonotype was detected only a few times. The chain carries TRBV21-1 and TRBJ2-1; the D call of TRBD2 is as the table states it, not checked on the DNA. TRBV21-1 constitutes a pseudogene. The CDR3 is 16 amino acids. DNA for the CDR3: TGTGCCAGCAACCTTAGCGGGTTTGAGGATCGCAATGAGCAGTTCTTC. Amino acid sequence: CASNLSGFEDRNEQFF.

A word on this clonotype: This sequence may be a read error, since a much larger clone differs from it by one base. The V and J genes are TRBV6-6 and TRBJ2-5; TRBD2 matches at 11 bases. Germline values: CDR1 MNHNY, CDR2 SVGAGI (reference sequence). The CDR3 contains 15 residues. V trimming: 2 bases; J trimming: 11 bases; junction bases outside the gene matches: 10. The DNA of the CDR3 is TGTGCCAGCAGTTACGAAGCTAGCGGGAGGAATGAGCAGTACTTC. Amino acid sequence: CASSYEASGRNEQYF.

This sequence joins TRBV5-1 and TRBJ1-1, with 8 bases identical to TRBD1. Per germline, CDR1 SGHRS and CDR2 YFSETQ. J was trimmed by 7 bases and V by 5 bases; bases with no gene match: 7. The CDR3 spans 13 residues. The CDR3 here is CASSRGGQDEAFF. Here the CDR3 DNA reads TGCGCCAGCAGTCGCGGGGGACAGGATGAAGCTTTCTTT.

This clonotype was counted a few times. This chain links TRBV6-5 with TRBJ2-7; unclear D gene. CDR1 and CDR2 (germline): MNHEY, SVGAGI. Trimming removed 6 bases at V and 4 bases at J, with 13 bases between. CDR3 size: 13 residues. This CDR3 reads CASRTPRGYEQYF. CDR3 DNA: TGTGCCAGCAGGACCCCCCGAGGTTACGAGCAGTACTTC.

V gene TRBV7-2 combines with J gene TRBJ2-7; D not resolved. Germline CDR1 is SGHTA and CDR2 is FQGNSA. The CDR3 is 12 amino acids. Trimming pared 5 bases from V and 6 bases from J, leaving 11 bases between. The CDR3 DNA sequence: TGTGCCAGCAGCCCCGCTGGGGTCGAGCAGTACTTC. Translating gives CASSPAGVEQYF.

The V and J genes are TRBV4-2 and TRBJ2-5; 10 nucleotides match TRBD2. V lost 0 bases to trimming and J lost 4 bases; unmatched junction nucleotides: 8. Per the germline V gene, CDR1 is LGHNA and CDR2 is YNFKEQ. The CDR3 contains 17 residues. CDR3: CASSQDLAGEVGETQYF. The CDR3 DNA is TGTGCCAGCAGCCAAGATCTAGCGGGAGAGGTCGGAGAGACCCAGTACTTC.

This clonotype was picked up many times. V usage is TRBV12-3 or TRBV12-4 and J usage is TRBJ2-7; D is perhaps TRBD1 (6 bases). The CDR3 runs 14 residues. V gave up 3 bases and J gave up 2 bases, with 11 bases separating them. The CDR3 bases are TGTGCCAGCAGTTTGATGGGGGCAGCCTACGAGCAGTACTTC. Amino acids: CASSLMGAAYEQYF.

The V call is TRBV7-2, the J call TRBJ2-3; D gene unclear. The V end was cut by 2 bases, the J end by 6 bases, with 6 bases between. This CDR3 is 12 amino acids long. CDR1 SGHTA and CDR2 FQGNSA come from the germline V gene. As DNA, the CDR3 is TGTGCCAGCAGCTTAAAATGGGATACGCAGTATTTT. It specifies CASSLKWDTQYF.

The CDR3, as DNA: TGTGCCAGCAGTTACTTTGGCGGACCCTACGAGCAGTACTTC. Translation: CASSYFGGPYEQYF. The chain links TRBV6-5 to TRBJ2-7; D gene ambiguous. CDR3 length equals 14 residues. The V gene lost 1 base and the J gene lost 2 bases, with 9 bases spanning the gap. Germline assignment: CDR1 MNHEY and CDR2 SVGAGI.

The V call is TRBV12-3 or TRBV12-4, the J call TRBJ1-5, with a tentative D call TRBD1 (5 bases). The length of the CDR3 is 14 residues. Trimming cost V 5 bases and J 6 bases, with 14 bases left between them. CDR3 sequence (DNA): TGTGCCAGCAGTGCCAAGGGCAGGGCTCAGCCCCAGCATTTT. Its translation: CASSAKGRAQPQHF.

The gene calls are TRBV2 and TRBJ1-1; D call uncertain. The CDR3 has 10 amino acids. CDR1 and CDR2 from the germline V gene are SNHLY and FYNNEI. The ends were cut back, 7 bases at V and 11 bases at J, with 11 bases in the middle. The CDR3 region has the DNA TGTGCCAGCATGGTGGGCCAGGCTTTCTTT. It codes for CASMVGQAFF.

The chain joins TRBV3-1 to TRBJ1-1; D gene unclear. This CDR3 region has 16 residues. Trimming removed 0 bases from V and 0 bases from J, with 11 bases in between. Germline CDR1 LGHDT, CDR2 YNNKEL (reference sequence). CDR3 in DNA: TGTGCCAGCAGCCAAGATGGTTCAGTTATGAACACTGAAGCTTTCTTT. Encoded protein: CASSQDGSVMNTEAFF.

The chain has TRBV20-1 and TRBJ2-7; weak D call: TRBD2 (9 bases). The CDR3 is 15 amino acids. Trimming pared 6 bases from V and 0 bases from J, leaving 18 bases between. Germline V lookup: CDR1 DFQATT, CDR2 SNEGSKA (reference sequence). The CDR3: CSARGLAGFSYEQYF. The CDR3 nucleotides are TGCAGTGCCAGGGGGCTAGCGGGATTCTCCTACGAGCAGTACTTC.

The chain joins TRBV7-2 to TRBJ2-6, with unresolved D. CDR3 length: 16 residues. CDR1 is SGHTA and CDR2 is FQGNSA in the germline V gene. V lost 5 bases to trimming and J lost 2 bases, with 13 bases between them. The chain's CDR3 is CASSDRGRPGANVLTF. CDR3 DNA: TGTGCCAGCAGCGACCGTGGACGGCCTGGGGCCAACGTCCTGACTTTC.

This clonotype has just a few counts. The chain recombines TRBV27 with TRBJ2-7; D unclear. The CDR3 runs 11 residues. From germline, CDR1 is MNHEY and CDR2 SMNVEV (reference sequence). Between the trimmed V and J ends, which lost 8 bases and 3 bases, there was a span of 8 bases. CDR3: CASGANYEQYF. The CDR3 bases are TGTGCCAGCGGCGCCAACTACGAGCAGTACTTC.

The J gene is TRBJ1-1, the V gene TRBV30; maybe TRBD1 (6 bases). The CDR3 covers 13 residues. Trimming took off 3 bases at V and 1 base at J, with 9 bases between the two ends. CDR1 GTSNPN and CDR2 SVGIG come from the germline V gene (reference sequence). This CDR3 is CAWSGGGNTEAFF. The DNA of the CDR3 is TGTGCCTGGAGCGGAGGGGGGAACACTGAAGCTTTCTTT.

This clonotype was picked up a small number of times. CDR3: CASSPSWGYTEAFF. The CDR3 bases are TGCGCCAGCAGCCCCTCGTGGGGATACACTGAAGCTTTCTTT. This chain uses TRBV5-1 with TRBJ1-1; D call uncertain. The length of the CDR3 is 14 residues. CDR1 SGHRS and CDR2 YFSETQ come from the germline V gene. V shed 4 bases and J shed 3 bases, with 13 bases lying between them.